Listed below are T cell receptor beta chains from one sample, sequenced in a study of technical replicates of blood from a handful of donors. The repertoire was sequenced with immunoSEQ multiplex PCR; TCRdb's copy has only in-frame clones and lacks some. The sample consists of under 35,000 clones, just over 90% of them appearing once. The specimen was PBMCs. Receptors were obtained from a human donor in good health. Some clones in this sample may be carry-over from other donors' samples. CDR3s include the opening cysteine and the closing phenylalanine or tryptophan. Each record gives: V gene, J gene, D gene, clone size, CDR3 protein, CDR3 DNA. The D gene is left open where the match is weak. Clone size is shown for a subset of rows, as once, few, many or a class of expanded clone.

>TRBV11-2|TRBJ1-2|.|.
CASSFPYVAGSKRSYTF
TGTGCCAGCAGCTTTCCATACGTAGCCGGAAGTAAAAGGAGCTACACCTTC
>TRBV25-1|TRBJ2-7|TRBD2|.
CASSLAGGVHEQYF
TGTGCCAGCAGCCTAGCGGGAGGGGTCCACGAGCAGTACTTC
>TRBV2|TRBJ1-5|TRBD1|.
CASSGQGAHQPQHF
TGTGCCAGCAGTGGACAGGGGGCACATCAGCCCCAGCATTTT
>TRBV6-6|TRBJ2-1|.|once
CASSGGTAHNEQFF
TGTGCCAGCAGTGGCGGGACAGCGCACAATGAGCAGTTCTTC
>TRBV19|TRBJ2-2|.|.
CASSPASTDTGELFF
TGTGCCAGTAGCCCCGCCTCGACAGACACCGGGGAGCTGTTTTTT
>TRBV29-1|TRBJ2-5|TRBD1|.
CSVGTGGGETQYF
TGCAGCGTTGGAACAGGGGGCGGAGAGACCCAGTACTTC
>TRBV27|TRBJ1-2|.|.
CASSLRQGYGYTF
TGTGCCAGCAGTTTAAGGCAGGGCTATGGCTACACCTTC
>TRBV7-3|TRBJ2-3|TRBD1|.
CASSLQGASTDTQYF
TGTGCCAGCAGCTTACAGGGGGCTAGCACAGATACGCAGTATTTT
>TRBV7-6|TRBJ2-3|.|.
CASSLELVGSQYF
TGTGCCAGCAGCTTAGAACTAGTTGGGTCGCAGTATTTT
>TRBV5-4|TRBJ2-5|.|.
CASSLGQGGQETQYF
TGTGCCAGCAGCTTGGGGCAGGGGGGTCAAGAGACCCAGTACTTC
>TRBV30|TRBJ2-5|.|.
CAWSLGAETQYF
TGTGCCTGGAGTCTGGGCGCAGAGACCCAGTACTTC
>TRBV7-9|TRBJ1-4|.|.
CASSLTEHQVKKLFF
TGTGCCAGCAGCTTAACTGAGCACCAGGTCAAGAAACTGTTTTTT
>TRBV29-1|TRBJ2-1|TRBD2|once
CSVQGGLAGSRNEQFF
TGCAGCGTACAAGGGGGACTAGCGGGGTCTCGGAATGAGCAGTTCTTC